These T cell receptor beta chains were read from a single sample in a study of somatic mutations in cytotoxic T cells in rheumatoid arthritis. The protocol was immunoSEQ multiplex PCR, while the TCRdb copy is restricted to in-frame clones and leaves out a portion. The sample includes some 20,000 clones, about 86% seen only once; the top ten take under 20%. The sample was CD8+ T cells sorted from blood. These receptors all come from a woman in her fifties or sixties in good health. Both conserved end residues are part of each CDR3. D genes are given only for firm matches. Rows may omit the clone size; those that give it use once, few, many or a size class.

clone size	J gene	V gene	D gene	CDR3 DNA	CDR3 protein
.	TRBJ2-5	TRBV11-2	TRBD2	TGTGCCAGCAGCTTAGAGGGGGGGAAGACCCAGTACTTC	CASSLEGGKTQYF
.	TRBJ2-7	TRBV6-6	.	TGTGCCAGCAGGACAGGACTCTACGAGCAGTACTTC	CASRTGLYEQYF
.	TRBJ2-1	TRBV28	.	TGTGCCAGCAGTTTATCCCCACGGGGGGCCGTCAATGAGCAGTTCTTC	CASSLSPRGAVNEQFF
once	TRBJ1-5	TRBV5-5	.	TGTGCCAGCAGCTTTGGGGGCGCGGGTCAGCCCCAGCATTTT	CASSFGGAGQPQHF
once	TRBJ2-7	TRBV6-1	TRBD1	TGTGCCAGCAGTGCCAACAGGGGGGTCGACGAGCAGTACTTC	CASSANRGVDEQYF
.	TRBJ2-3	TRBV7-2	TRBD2	TGTGCCAGCAGTAATGGCGGGGGTCCTTTGCCCCACTCCACAGATACGCAGTATTTT	CASSNGGGPLPHSTDTQYF
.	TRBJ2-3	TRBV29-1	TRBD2	TGCAGCGTTGTCGGTCGGGGGGGCAGCGATACGCAGTATTTT	CSVVGRGGSDTQYF
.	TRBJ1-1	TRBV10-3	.	TGTGCCATCATGGCCGGCACTGAAGCTTTCTTT	CAIMAGTEAFF
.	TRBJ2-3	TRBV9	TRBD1	TGTGCCAGCAGCGTAGGGGGACAGGGATCGGATACGCAGTATTTT	CASSVGGQGSDTQYF
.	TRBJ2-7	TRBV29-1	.	TGCAGCGTTGAAGAGTCTCGCGGCAGGGGTTACGAGCAGTACTTC	CSVEESRGRGYEQYF
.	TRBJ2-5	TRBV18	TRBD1	TGTGCCAGCTCACCCCTCAGGACAGGGGGCCTGGAGACCCAGTACTTC	CASSPLRTGGLETQYF
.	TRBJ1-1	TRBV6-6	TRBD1	TGTGCCAGCAATTTGGACAGGGTTGGCACTGAAGCTTTCTTT	CASNLDRVGTEAFF
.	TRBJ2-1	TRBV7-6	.	TGTGCCAGCAGCCCCGATTGGGACTCCCTTCGCAATGAGCAGTTCTTC	CASSPDWDSLRNEQFF
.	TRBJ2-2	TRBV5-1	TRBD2	TGCGCCAGCAGCTTGGCGGCGCGGGGGGGCACCGGGGAGCTGTTTTTT	CASSLAARGGTGELFF
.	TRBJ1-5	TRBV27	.	TGTGCCAGCAGTTTATTATGGGATCAGCCCCAGCATTTT	CASSLLWDQPQHF
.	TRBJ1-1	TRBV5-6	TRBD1	TGTGCCAGCAGCCTCGGACAGGGGGCATACACTGAAGCTTTCTTT	CASSLGQGAYTEAFF
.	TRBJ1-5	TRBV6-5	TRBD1	TGTGCCGCGGGACAGGGAATTTATAGCAATCAGCCCCAGCATTTT	CAAGQGIYSNQPQHF
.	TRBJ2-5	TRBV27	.	TGTGCCAGCAGTTCCACGACAGGCTATTCGTGGCAAGAGACCCAGTACTTC	CASSSTTGYSWQETQYF
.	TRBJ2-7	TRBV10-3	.	TGTGCCATCAGTGAAGCGACAGGGAGGTCCTACGAGCAGTACTTC	CAISEATGRSYEQYF
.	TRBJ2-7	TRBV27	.	TGTGCCAGCAGTTCTCATGCCAGCTCCTACGAGCAGTACTTC	CASSSHASSYEQYF
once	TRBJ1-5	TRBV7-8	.	TGTGCCAGCAGTCACCCCTTGGGGGGAGAGGGCAATCAGCCCCAGCATTTT	CASSHPLGGEGNQPQHF
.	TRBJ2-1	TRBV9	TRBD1	TGTGCCAGCAGCGGGGCCGGGACAGGGGGCTTGTATGAGCAGTTCTTC	CASSGAGTGGLYEQFF